This TCR beta chain was retrieved from a study of early stage breast cancer tumors. Overall study context: Of roughly 17 invasive breast tumors, twelve were hormone receptor-positive, HER2-negative. Study outcomes and limitations: Enriched TCRB sequences shared across patients were mostly commonly generated sequences. Tumors had about 2.3-fold higher T cell density than normal breast.

Profiled with immunoSEQ multiplex PCR; TCRdb holds only in-frame clones, not every one. This table has a few thousand clones, around three fifths appearing once. The CDR3 is made up of 17 amino acids. The V gene end was trimmed by 4 bases and the J gene end by 1 base; junction bases not matched to a gene: 12. Germline V gene data show CDR1 as SQVTM and CDR2 as ANQGSEA. To note about this clone: The antigen remains undetermined.

Sequenced input: breast tumor tissue. This TCR was sampled from a person between 50 and 60 years old with breast cancer. The chain combines TRBV29-1 with TRBJ2-3; 9 bases are a match to TRBD2. CDR3 DNA: TGCAGCGTTGGAGGGACTAGCCTCGGAGGGGGCACAGATACGCAGTATTTT. As protein: CSVGGTSLGGGTDTQYF.